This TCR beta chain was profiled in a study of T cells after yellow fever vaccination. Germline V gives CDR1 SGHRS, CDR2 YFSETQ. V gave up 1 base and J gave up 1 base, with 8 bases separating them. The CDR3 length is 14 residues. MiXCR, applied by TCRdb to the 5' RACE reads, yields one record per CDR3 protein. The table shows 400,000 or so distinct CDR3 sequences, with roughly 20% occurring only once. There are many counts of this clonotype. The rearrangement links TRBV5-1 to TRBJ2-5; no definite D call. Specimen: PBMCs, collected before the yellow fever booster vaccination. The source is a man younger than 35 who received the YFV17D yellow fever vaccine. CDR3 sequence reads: CASSLLAIQETQYF. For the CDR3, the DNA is TGCGCCAGCAGCTTGTTGGCTATCCAAGAGACCCAGTACTTC.